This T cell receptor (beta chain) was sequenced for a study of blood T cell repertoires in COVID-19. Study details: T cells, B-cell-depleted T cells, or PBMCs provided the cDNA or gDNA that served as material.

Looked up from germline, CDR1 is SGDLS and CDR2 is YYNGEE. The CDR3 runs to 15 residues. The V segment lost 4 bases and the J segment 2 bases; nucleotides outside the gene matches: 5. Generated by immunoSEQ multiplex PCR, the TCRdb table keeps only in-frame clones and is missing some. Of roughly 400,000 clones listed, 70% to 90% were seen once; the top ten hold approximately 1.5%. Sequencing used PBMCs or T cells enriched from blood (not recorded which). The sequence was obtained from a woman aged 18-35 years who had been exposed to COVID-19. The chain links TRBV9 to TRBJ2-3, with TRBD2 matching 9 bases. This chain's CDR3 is CASSPSGTHTDTQYF. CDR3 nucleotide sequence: TGTGCCAGCAGCCCTAGCGGGACCCACACAGATACGCAGTATTTT.